The text below deals with one T cell receptor (beta chain). Its antigen remains unidentified. Base-call qualities are not available, and no considerably larger clone is one nucleotide away. Donors were healthy HIV-negative adults with no recently reported acute infections or vaccinations. All donors were Caucasian adults living in Nashville, Tennessee, USA. CD4+ T cells were enriched by magnetic negative selection; naive cells were then positively selected on CD45RA, and the negative fraction formed the memory subset. After blood collection by leukapheresis, PBMCs were isolated using Ficoll-Histopaque density gradient centrifugation and then cryopreserved in the vapor phase of liquid nitrogen. Purity and quantity of every magnetically sorted T cell population were checked by analytical flow cytometry. Each sorted fraction had its genomic DNA isolated and then quantified by UV absorbance on a Nanodrop 2000c.

The data are from a study of shared clonotypes between healthy human individuals (dated by TCRdb to 2020 to 2021). In the study overall: The cohort comprised a couple of women and three men aged 18 to 49 years. Per donor, three plates each were used for CD4 naive and CD4 memory, two for CD8 naive, and one for CD8 memory. Blood TCR repertoires of about 5 healthy adults were deeply sequenced to estimate repertoire size and the extent of clonotype sharing between individuals. Libraries were prepared and TCR repertoires were sequenced by different laboratories using diverse techniques, in order to increase sequencing depth and limit assay-specific biases. Each donor's leukapheresis produced roughly between roughly 0.85 and 9 billion PBMCs.

Broad study findings and their caveats: Incomplete sequencing was indicated by rarefaction of sorted-subset datasets, despite the large sequencing depth. Based on pairwise subsampling, the degree of clonotype sharing among donors was expected to be affected by sequencing depth. The small number of donors limited the genetic and exposure-history diversity represented. Higher generation probabilities were observed for clonotypes shared by all four sorted-subset donors than for non-shared clonotypes. Sampling was restricted to blood, and TCR repertoires in tissue are likely to differ from TCR repertoires in blood. Naive subsets generally had larger estimated clonotype richness than memory subsets. When a few donors were compared, the shared fraction of clonotypes was approximately 5% for naive CD4, 3% to 4% for naive CD8, 2.3% for memory CD4, and around 0.37% for memory CD8.

TCR CDR3 regions were amplified from genomic DNA by multiplex PCR using the deep immunoSEQ assay. Genomic DNA extracted from each cell subset was distributed evenly over all wells of several immunoSEQ 96-well plates, and each plate served as one replicate. For sorted subsets, 150 to 200 ng genomic DNA, equal to tens of thousands of T cell genomes, was loaded into each replicate PCR. The purified libraries were quantified using a Qubit 3.0 fluorometer, sized with a Bioanalyzer 2100, and then quantified again using the KAPA Library Quantification kit. A separate single-read 150-cycle Illumina NextSeq 550 flow cell was used to sequence each immunoSEQ 96-well plate. The study's processing was this. Because the immunoSEQ output included only junctional sequences and no quality scores, the filtering could not be the same as the filtering used for full-length reads. Sequences were annotated with PyIR, a Python wrapper for IgBLAST v1.9, and V/J genes and CDR3 were assigned using IMGT germline references. Reads with weak V/J assignments (E-value above 1e-6), missing CDR3, stop codons, out-of-frame junctions, or ambiguous translated residues were removed. V3J clonotypes were defined as sequences sharing an identical inferred V gene, J gene, and CDR3 amino acid sequence. To compute the percentage overlap between repertoires, the number of shared unique clonotypes was divided by the size of the smaller repertoire. Repertoire richness was assessed with RTK rarefaction, the Chao1 estimator, and Recon v2.1 estimates of unobserved clonotypes. Generation probabilities were computed with OLGA for all TCRbeta clonotypes obtained by the gDNA method from several donors. Imported from immuneACCESS, the table was reduced by TCRdb to in-frame sequences with V and J called. These copies leave out some clones; in studies compared against another copy, an unresolved V gene accounts for under half, and the cause of the remainder is not known. V and J calls and clone size are those listed in that table; D and trimming were worked out from the DNA. The sample contains around 2.5 million clones, over 85% of them found a single time. The top ten clones comprise 0.36% of the sample.

V gives up 0 bases and J gives up 5 bases, and the segment between their germline ends measures 15 bases. Looking up the germline V gene yields CDR1 SGHRS and CDR2 YFSETQ. The CDR3 runs 15 residues from the cysteine to the phenylalanine. Only CDR3 DNA is held: 45 bases, read in frame from base 1. The V gene is TRBV5-1 and the J gene is TRBJ2-7; TRBD1 is a weak D gene call, 6 bases matching. This receptor was identified in a man younger than 35 in good health. Some clones in this sample may be carry-over from other donors' samples. The sequencing input was naive CD4+ T cells from PBMCs. Explained via the paper, the cell subset or site label denotes: CD45RA+ positively selected. This receptor carries the CDR3 CASSLVQGRWDEQYF. The DNA sequence follows: TGCGCCAGCAGCTTGGTGCAGGGGCGGTGGGACGAGCAGTACTTC.